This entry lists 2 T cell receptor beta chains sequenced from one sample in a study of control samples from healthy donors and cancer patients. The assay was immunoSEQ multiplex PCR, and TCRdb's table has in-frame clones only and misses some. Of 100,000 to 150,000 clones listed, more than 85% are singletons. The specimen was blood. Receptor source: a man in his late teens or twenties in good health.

The CDR3 DNA is TGTGCCAGCAGCCCAGGGACCTCTACCAATGAGCAGTTCTTC. It encodes CASSPGTSTNEQFF. The chain has TRBV7-2 and TRBJ2-1, with D perhaps assigned TRBD1 or TRBD2 (5 bases each). This CDR3 comprises 14 residues. Trimming took 5 bases from V and 6 from J, leaving 14 bases between them. Germline V gene data show CDR1 as SGHTA and CDR2 as FQGNSA.

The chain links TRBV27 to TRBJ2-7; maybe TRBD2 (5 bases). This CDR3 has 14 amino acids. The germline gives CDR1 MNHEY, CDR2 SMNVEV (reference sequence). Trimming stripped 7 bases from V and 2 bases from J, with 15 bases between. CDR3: CASTQTGIPYEQYF. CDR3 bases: TGTGCCAGCACCCAAACGGGAATCCCCTACGAGCAGTACTTC.